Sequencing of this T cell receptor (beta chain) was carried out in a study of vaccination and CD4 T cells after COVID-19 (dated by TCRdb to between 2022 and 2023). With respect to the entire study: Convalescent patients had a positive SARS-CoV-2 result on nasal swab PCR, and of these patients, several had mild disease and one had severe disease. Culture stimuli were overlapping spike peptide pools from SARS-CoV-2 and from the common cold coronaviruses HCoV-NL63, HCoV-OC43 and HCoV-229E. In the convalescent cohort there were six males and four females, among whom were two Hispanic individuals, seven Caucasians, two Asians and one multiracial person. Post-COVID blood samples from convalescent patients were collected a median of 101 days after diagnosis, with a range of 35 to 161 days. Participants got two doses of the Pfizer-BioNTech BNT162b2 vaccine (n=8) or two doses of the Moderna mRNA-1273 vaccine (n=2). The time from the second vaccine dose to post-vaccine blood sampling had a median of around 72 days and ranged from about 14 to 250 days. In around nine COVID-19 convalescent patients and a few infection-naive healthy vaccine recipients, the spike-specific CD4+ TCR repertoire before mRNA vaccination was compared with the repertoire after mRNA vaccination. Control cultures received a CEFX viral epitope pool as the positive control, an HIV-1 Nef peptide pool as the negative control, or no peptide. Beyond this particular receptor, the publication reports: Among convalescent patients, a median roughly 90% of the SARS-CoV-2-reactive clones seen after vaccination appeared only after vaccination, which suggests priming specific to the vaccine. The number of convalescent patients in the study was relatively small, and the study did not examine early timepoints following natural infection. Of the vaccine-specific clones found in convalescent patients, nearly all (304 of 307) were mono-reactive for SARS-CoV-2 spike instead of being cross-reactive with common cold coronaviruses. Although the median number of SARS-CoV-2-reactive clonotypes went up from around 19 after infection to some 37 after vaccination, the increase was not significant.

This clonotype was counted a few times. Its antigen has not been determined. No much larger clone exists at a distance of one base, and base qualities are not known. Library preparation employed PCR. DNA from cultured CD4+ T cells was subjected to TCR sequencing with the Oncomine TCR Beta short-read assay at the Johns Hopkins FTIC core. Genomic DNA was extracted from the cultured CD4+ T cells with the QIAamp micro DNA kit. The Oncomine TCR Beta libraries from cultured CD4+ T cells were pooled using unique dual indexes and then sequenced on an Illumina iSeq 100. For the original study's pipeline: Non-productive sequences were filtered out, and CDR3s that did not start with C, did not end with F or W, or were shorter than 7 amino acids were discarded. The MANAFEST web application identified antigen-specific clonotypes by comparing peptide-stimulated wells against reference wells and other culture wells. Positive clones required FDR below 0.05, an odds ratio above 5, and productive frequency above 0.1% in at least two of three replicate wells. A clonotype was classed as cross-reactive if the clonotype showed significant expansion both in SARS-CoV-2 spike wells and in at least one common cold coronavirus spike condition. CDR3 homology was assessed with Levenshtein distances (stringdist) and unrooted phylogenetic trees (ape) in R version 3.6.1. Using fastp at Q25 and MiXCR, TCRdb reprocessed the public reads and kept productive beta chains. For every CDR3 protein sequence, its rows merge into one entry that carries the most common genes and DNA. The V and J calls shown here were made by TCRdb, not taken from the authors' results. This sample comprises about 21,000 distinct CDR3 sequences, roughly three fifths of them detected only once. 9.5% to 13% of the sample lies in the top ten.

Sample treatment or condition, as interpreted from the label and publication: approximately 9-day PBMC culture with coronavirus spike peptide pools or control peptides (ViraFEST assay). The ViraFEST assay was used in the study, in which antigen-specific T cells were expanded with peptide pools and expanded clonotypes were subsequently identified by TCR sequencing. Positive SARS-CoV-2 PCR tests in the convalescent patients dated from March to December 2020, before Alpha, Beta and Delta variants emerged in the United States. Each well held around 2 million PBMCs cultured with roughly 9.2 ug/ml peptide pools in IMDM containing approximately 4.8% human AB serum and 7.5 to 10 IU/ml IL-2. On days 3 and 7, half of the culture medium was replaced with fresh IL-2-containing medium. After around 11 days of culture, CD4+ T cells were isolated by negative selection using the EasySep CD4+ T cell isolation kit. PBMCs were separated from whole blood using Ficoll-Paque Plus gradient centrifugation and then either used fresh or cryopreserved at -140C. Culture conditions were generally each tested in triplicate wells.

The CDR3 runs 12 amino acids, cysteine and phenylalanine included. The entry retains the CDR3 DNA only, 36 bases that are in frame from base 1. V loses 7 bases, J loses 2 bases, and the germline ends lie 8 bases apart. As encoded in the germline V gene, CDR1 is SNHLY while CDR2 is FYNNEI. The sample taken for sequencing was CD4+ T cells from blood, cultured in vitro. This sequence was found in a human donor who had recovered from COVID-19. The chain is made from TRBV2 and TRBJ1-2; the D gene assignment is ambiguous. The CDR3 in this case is CASTSGNYGYTF. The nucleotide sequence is TGTGCCAGCACATCCGGGAACTATGGCTACACCTTC. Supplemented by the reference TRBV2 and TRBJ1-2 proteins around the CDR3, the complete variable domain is EPEVTQTPSHQVTQMGQEVILRCVPISNHLYFYWYRQILGQKVEFLVSFYNNEISEKSEIFDDQFSVERPDGSNFTLKIRSTKLEDSAMYFCASTSGNYGYTFGSGTRLTVV.